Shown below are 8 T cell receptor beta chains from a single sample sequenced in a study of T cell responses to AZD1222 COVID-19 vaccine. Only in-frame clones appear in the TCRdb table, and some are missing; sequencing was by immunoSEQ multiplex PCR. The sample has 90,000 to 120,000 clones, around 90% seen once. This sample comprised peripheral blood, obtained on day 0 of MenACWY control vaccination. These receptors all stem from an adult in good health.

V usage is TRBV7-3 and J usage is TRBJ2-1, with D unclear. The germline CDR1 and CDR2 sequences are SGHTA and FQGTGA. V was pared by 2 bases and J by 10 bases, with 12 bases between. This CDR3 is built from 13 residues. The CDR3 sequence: CASSLLSIQEQFF. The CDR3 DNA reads TGTGCCAGCAGCTTATTATCGATTCAAGAGCAGTTCTTC.

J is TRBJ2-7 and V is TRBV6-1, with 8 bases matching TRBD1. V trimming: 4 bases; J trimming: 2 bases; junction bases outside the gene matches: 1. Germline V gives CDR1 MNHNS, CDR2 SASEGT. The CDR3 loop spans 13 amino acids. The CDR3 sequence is CASSADRAYEQYF. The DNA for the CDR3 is TGTGCCAGCAGTGCGGACAGGGCCTACGAGCAGTACTTC.

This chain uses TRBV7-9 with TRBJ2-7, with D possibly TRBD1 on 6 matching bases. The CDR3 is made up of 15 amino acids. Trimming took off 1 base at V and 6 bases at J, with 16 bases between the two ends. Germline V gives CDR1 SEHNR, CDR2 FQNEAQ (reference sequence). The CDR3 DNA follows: TGTGCCAGCAGCTTAGGTCCAGGGGCATCTACCGAGCAGTACTTC. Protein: CASSLGPGASTEQYF.

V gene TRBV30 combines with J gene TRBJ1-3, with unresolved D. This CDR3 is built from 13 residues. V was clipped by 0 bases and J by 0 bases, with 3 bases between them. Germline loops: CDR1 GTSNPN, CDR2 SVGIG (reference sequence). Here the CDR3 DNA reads TGTGCCTGGAGTGTAAACTCTGGAAACACCATATATTTT. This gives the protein CAWSVNSGNTIYF.

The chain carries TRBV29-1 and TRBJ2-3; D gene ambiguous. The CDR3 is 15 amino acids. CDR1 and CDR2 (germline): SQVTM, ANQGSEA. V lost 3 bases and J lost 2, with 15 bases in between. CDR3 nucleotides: TGCAGCGTTGAGAAAGGGCGAAGTAACACAGATACGCAGTATTTT. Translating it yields CSVEKGRSNTDTQYF.

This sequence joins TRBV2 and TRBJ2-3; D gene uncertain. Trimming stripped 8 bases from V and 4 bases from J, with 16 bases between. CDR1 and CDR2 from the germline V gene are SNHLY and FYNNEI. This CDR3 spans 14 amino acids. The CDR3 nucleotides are TGTGCCAGCGGTCCCGTTAGGGCCTCAGATACGCAGTATTTT. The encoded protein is CASGPVRASDTQYF. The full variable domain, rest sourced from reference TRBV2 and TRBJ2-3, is EPEVTQTPSHQVTQMGQEVILRCVPISNHLYFYWYRQILGQKVEFLVSFYNNEISEKSEIFDDQFSVERPDGSNFTLKIRSTKLEDSAMYFCASGPVRASDTQYFGPGTRLTVL.

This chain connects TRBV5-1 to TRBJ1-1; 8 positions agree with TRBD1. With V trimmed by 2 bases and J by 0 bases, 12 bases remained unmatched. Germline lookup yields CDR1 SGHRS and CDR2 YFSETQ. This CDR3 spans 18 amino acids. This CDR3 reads CASSLGRAGGLLNTEAFF. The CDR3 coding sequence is TGCGCCAGCAGCTTAGGTCGGGCAGGGGGCCTTTTGAACACTGAAGCTTTCTTT.

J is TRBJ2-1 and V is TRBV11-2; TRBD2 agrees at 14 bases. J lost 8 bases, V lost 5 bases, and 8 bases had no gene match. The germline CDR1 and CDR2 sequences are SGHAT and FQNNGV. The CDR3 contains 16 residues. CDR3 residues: CASSGSTSGGAHEQFF. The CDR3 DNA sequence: TGTGCCAGCAGCGGGTCGACTAGCGGGGGGGCCCATGAGCAGTTCTTC.